What follows describes a single TCR beta chain. Antigen specificity is unknown. Healthy and HIV-negative, the adult donors had no recent acute infections or vaccinations. The data originate from a study of shared clonotypes between healthy human individuals. Study-level points and caveats: Represented genetic and exposure-history diversity was restricted by having few donors. Shared clonotypes across all four donors exceeded non-shared ones in generation probability.

Some clones are missing from TCRdb's copy, which holds only in-frame ones; the method was immunoSEQ multiplex PCR. The sample contains about 1.5 million clones, 95% to 99% of which appear only once. V shed 3 bases, J shed 0 bases, and the junction held 6 bases outside the gene matches. The CDR3 covers 16 residues. Per the germline V gene, CDR1 is SGHAT and CDR2 is FQDESV (reference sequence). The clonotype comes from a man in his thirties or forties in good health. The chain links TRBV11-1 to TRBJ1-1, with TRBD1 matching 8 bases. Sequencing was performed on naive CD4+ T cells sorted from blood. As for subset: CD45RA+ positively selected. The CDR3 region is CASSFRQGRLNTEAFF. In nucleotides, the CDR3 is TGTGCCAGCAGCTTCAGACAGGGGCGGTTGAACACTGAAGCTTTCTTT.